A single sample gave rise to the 27 T cell receptor beta chains below, sequenced in a study of blood T cell repertoires in COVID-19. Here immunoSEQ multiplex PCR was the method, and the copy in TCRdb shows in-frame clones only, minus some. There are some 120,000 clones in the sample; roughly 82% occur only once, and roughly 5.4% lies in the top ten. Sequencing input: peripheral blood. These TCRs come from a human donor in a cohort sampled during active COVID-19.

The V gene is TRBV5-1, the J gene TRBJ1-2; the match to TRBD1 covers 10 bases. With 4 bases clipped from V and 4 bases from J, the junction kept 4 bases outside the gene matches. The V gene's germline CDR1 is SGHRS and CDR2 YFSETQ. The CDR3 is made up of 14 amino acids. The CDR3 protein is CASSVTGGGYGYTF. In DNA form, the CDR3 reads TGCGCCAGCAGCGTGACAGGGGGCGGCTATGGCTACACCTTC.

This sequence joins TRBV2 and TRBJ1-5; 9 bases are a match to TRBD1. Germline CDR1 SNHLY, CDR2 FYNNEI. The V segment lost 8 bases and the J segment 2 bases; nucleotides outside the gene matches: 13. The CDR3 is 17 residues long. CDR3 nucleotide sequence: TGTGCCAGCTTCGAGGGACAGGGAGTTTTAGGCAATCAGCCCCAGCATTTT. Its protein product is CASFEGQGVLGNQPQHF.

The chain joins TRBV28 to TRBJ1-2, with a tentative D call TRBD1 (6 bases). The CDR3 contains 14 residues. From germline, CDR1 is MDHEN and CDR2 SYDVKM. Trimming cost V 6 bases and J 8 bases, with 19 bases left between them. The CDR3 here is CASSLGGEPRGYTF. Written as DNA, the CDR3 is TGTGCCAGCAGCTTAGGGGGGGAACCCAGAGGCTACACCTTC.

This chain uses TRBV6-5 with TRBJ2-5, with D unclear. V was cut by 3 bases and J by 3 bases, with 14 bases left in between. This CDR3 region has 15 residues. The germline CDR1 and CDR2 sequences are MNHEY and SVGAGI. CDR3 sequence: CASSYGLNREETQYF. The CDR3 region has the DNA TGTGCCAGCAGTTATGGTCTTAACAGAGAAGAGACCCAGTACTTC.

This chain connects TRBV19 to TRBJ1-2; D uncertain. The CDR3 has 14 amino acids. V lost 0 bases and J lost 3, with 8 bases in between. Germline V gene data show CDR1 as LNHDA and CDR2 as SQIVND (reference sequence). The CDR3 DNA reads as TGTGCCAGTAGTATAGATCTGGCGGACTATGGCTACACCTTC. This encodes CASSIDLADYGYTF. The variable domain in full, completed from reference TRBV19 and TRBJ1-2, reads DGGITQSPKYLFRKEGQNVTLSCEQNLNHDAMYWYRQDPGQGLRLIYYSQIVNDFQKGDIAEGYSVSREKKESFPLTVTSAQKNPTAFYLCASSIDLADYGYTFGSGTRLTVV.

This chain uses TRBV9 with TRBJ2-2; 8 positions match TRBD2. Trimming cost V 0 bases and J 8 bases; bases outside gene matches: 12. The CDR3 covers 17 residues. From germline, CDR1 is SGDLS and CDR2 YYNGEE. The DNA for the CDR3 is TGTGCCAGCAGCGTAGTGTCCGGGAGGGCCCTGTTGGGGGAGCTGTTTTTT. As protein: CASSVVSGRALLGELFF.

Of note for this clone: Other DNA sequences in the same sample also yield this CDR3. The J gene is TRBJ2-7, the V gene TRBV2, with a possible D match to TRBD2 (6 bases). The length of the CDR3 is 15 residues. The V gene lost 2 bases and the J gene lost 5 bases, with 16 bases spanning the gap. CDR1 is SNHLY and CDR2 is FYNNEI in the germline V gene. The CDR3 loop is CASSEMWEARNEQYF. The CDR3 coding sequence is TGTGCCAGCAGTGAAATGTGGGAGGCTCGTAACGAGCAGTACTTC.

The V and J genes are TRBV30 and TRBJ2-7; 8 nucleotides line up with TRBD1. With 3 bases clipped from V and 1 base from J, the junction kept 5 bases outside the gene matches. Per the germline V gene, CDR1 is GTSNPN and CDR2 is SVGIG (reference sequence). The CDR3 totals 14 residues. CDR3 residues: CAWRTTGGSYEQYF. As DNA, the CDR3 is TGTGCCTGGAGAACCACAGGGGGGTCCTACGAGCAGTACTTC.

V is TRBV29-1 and J is TRBJ2-1; TRBD2 matches at 7 bases. Trimming cost V 6 bases and J 12 bases; bases outside gene matches: 5. The germline gives CDR1 SQVTM, CDR2 ANQGSEA. The CDR3 loop spans 10 amino acids. The CDR3 nucleotides read TGCAGCGTCCGCGGGAGTGGGCAGTTCTTC. As protein: CSVRGSGQFF.

The chain carries TRBV19 and TRBJ1-1; D unclear. Trimming removed 2 bases from V and 3 bases from J, with 10 bases in between. The CDR3 runs 14 residues. Germline lookup yields CDR1 LNHDA and CDR2 SQIVND (reference sequence). CDR3 sequence (DNA): TGTGCCAGTAGTATAAATTTCTATGACACTGAAGCTTTCTTT. Its protein is CASSINFYDTEAFF.

The chain carries TRBV9 and TRBJ2-1, with 8 nucleotides matching TRBD2. The CDR3 length is 17 residues. V shed 0 bases and J 3 bases; nucleotides not matched to a gene: 8. The germline V gene has CDR1 SGDLS and CDR2 YYNGEE. The CDR3 protein is CASSVGRGGTSYNEQFF. CDR3 sequence (DNA): TGTGCCAGCAGCGTAGGAAGGGGAGGGACTAGCTACAATGAGCAGTTCTTC.

The chain has TRBV5-8 and TRBJ2-3; D gene unclear. The CDR3 covers 12 residues. Trimming removed 5 bases from V and 1 base from J, with 5 bases in between. CDR1 SGHTS and CDR2 YDEGEE come from the germline V gene. The DNA for the CDR3 is TGTGCCAGCAGACGAGGCACAGATACGCAGTATTTT. Its translation is CASRRGTDTQYF.

This clone was seen only a few times. V is TRBV6-1 and J is TRBJ1-1; TRBD1 is a possible D gene (6 bases). Germline CDR1 is MNHNS and CDR2 is SASEGT. The CDR3 is 14 residues long. The V end lost 3 bases, the J end lost 11 bases, and 19 bases lay between the germline ends. Here the CDR3 reads CASSDGTPPWRAFF. The CDR3 nucleotides read TGTGCCAGCAGTGACGGGACACCGCCTTGGAGGGCTTTCTTT.

The V and J genes are TRBV19 and TRBJ2-3, with 9 bases lining up with TRBD1. This CDR3 region has 14 residues. Germline trimming cut 5 bases from V and 2 bases from J; bases unmatched to any gene: 2. The germline V gene has CDR1 LNHDA and CDR2 SQIVND (reference sequence). CDR3 nucleotide sequence: TGTGCCAGTAGTGACAGGGGGTACACAGATACGCAGTATTTT. Amino acid sequence: CASSDRGYTDTQYF.

The chain employs TRBV3-1 (or the pseudogene TRBV3-2) and TRBJ2-3; 12 bases agree with TRBD2. After removal of 4 bases from V and 3 bases from J, the junction contained 5 bases not matched to a gene. Germline CDR1 reads LGHDT; CDR2 reads YNNKEL (reference sequence). This CDR3 spans 16 amino acids. This chain's CDR3 is CASSLTSGSMTDTQYF. The CDR3 region has the DNA TGTGCCAGCAGCCTGACTAGCGGGAGTATGACAGATACGCAGTATTTT.

The chain combines TRBV2 with TRBJ1-4; 11 positions agree with TRBD1. Germline trimming cut 5 bases from V and 7 bases from J; bases unmatched to any gene: 6. CDR1 is SNHLY, CDR2 FYNNEI, per germline. The CDR3 sequence is 15 residues long. CDR3 sequence: CASSYTGTGGEKLFF. CDR3 DNA sequence: TGTGCCAGCAGTTACACCGGGACAGGGGGTGAAAAACTGTTTTTT.

V gene TRBV19 combines with J gene TRBJ2-2; TRBD2 matches at 9 bases. The CDR3 consists of 19 residues. Germline loops: CDR1 LNHDA, CDR2 SQIVND (reference sequence). J lost 3 bases, V lost 6 bases, and 17 bases had no gene match. CDR3 loop: CASSYSLEGLALYTGELFF. The CDR3 coding sequence is TGTGCCAGTAGCTACTCTCTGGAGGGACTAGCTTTATACACCGGGGAGCTGTTTTTT.

The rearrangement links TRBV19 to TRBJ2-6; tentative D call: TRBD1 (6 bases). Trimming took 8 bases from V and 2 from J, leaving 13 bases between them. The CDR3 consists of 15 residues. Germline V gives CDR1 LNHDA, CDR2 SQIVND (reference sequence). CDR3 DNA: TGTGCCAGTGTTAATCCAGGGGCTGGGGCCAACGTCCTGACTTTC. It is translated as CASVNPGAGANVLTF.

J is TRBJ2-7 and V is TRBV6-2 or TRBV6-3, with 10 positions matching TRBD2. This CDR3 region has 16 residues. CDR1 is MNHEY and CDR2 is SVGEGT in the germline V gene. After removal of 2 bases from V and 7 bases from J, the junction contained 11 bases not matched to a gene. CDR3 nucleotides: TGTGCCAGCAGTTACGGCCGGACTAGCGGCGGTAGAGAGCAGTACTTC. It is translated as CASSYGRTSGGREQYF.

This rearrangement joins TRBV6-5 to TRBJ1-1, with D possibly matching TRBD1 (6 bases). The CDR3 covers 16 residues. The germline CDR1 and CDR2 sequences are MNHEY and SVGAGI. The ends were cut back, 0 bases at V and 5 bases at J, with 16 bases in the middle. CDR3 sequence (DNA): TGTGCCAGCAGTTACTCGATGGGTAGGGGGAATACTGAAGCTTTCTTT. Translating it yields CASSYSMGRGNTEAFF.

This chain links TRBV2 with TRBJ2-7, with D possibly being TRBD1 (5 bases). V lost 2 bases and J lost 8, with 16 bases in between. This CDR3 is built from 14 residues. Germline V lookup: CDR1 SNHLY, CDR2 FYNNEI. The CDR3 bases are TGTGCCAGCAGTGAAAACTATAGGGGTGGGCAGCAGTACTTC. Amino acid sequence: CASSENYRGGQQYF.

The chain recombines TRBV7-9 with TRBJ1-6; D is possibly TRBD1 (5 bases). CDR3 size: 16 residues. The germline V and J ends were trimmed by 1 base and 15 bases, with 22 bases remaining between them. Germline CDR1 is SEHNR and CDR2 is FQNEAQ (reference sequence). The CDR3 region is CASSLVLAGPDGHLHF. The CDR3 nucleotides read TGTGCCAGCAGCTTAGTCTTAGCAGGGCCCGACGGTCACCTCCACTTT.

This chain uses TRBV6-1 with TRBJ1-2; 10 bases are shared with TRBD1. Germline V gene data show CDR1 as MNHNS and CDR2 as SASEGT. This CDR3 region has 16 residues. V trimming: 4 bases; J trimming: 6 bases; junction bases outside the gene matches: 11. The CDR3 loop reads CASSGVYPTGGDGYTF. CDR3 sequence (DNA): TGTGCCAGCAGTGGGGTTTACCCGACAGGGGGCGATGGCTACACCTTC.

The V call is TRBV28, the J call TRBJ2-5; 12 nucleotides match TRBD2. Germline loops: CDR1 MDHEN, CDR2 SYDVKM. The CDR3 length is 16 residues. J lost 3 bases, V lost 3 bases, and 5 bases had no gene match. This chain's CDR3 is CASSFSRTSGKETQYF. The CDR3 DNA reads TGTGCCAGCAGTTTTTCCAGGACTAGCGGGAAAGAGACCCAGTACTTC.

The rearrangement joins TRBV4-3 to TRBJ1-3; perhaps TRBD1 as D (5 bases). CDR1 and CDR2 (germline): LGHNA, YSLEER. The CDR3 contains 17 residues. The ends were cut back, 0 bases at V and 0 bases at J, with 12 bases in the middle. CDR3 coding DNA: TGCGCCAGCAGCCAAGAAGGGGCTGAGAGCTCTGGAAACACCATATATTTT. Its translation is CASSQEGAESSGNTIYF.

The chain has TRBV6-5 and TRBJ2-3, with D maybe TRBD2 (5 bases). The V end was cut by 6 bases, the J end by 1 base, with 5 bases between. In germline, CDR1 is MNHEY, CDR2 SVGAGI. The CDR3 sequence is 12 residues long. The CDR3 DNA reads TGTGCCAGCAGCGGGGGCACAGATACGCAGTATTTT. Encoded protein: CASSGGTDTQYF.

V gene TRBV7-2 combines with J gene TRBJ1-4; TRBD1 might be the D (6 bases). CDR3 size: 14 residues. Trimming cost V 6 bases and J 0 bases, with 8 bases left between them. CDR1 is SGHTA, CDR2 FQGNSA, per germline. CDR3 loop: CASRTGATNEKLFF. As DNA, the CDR3 is TGTGCCAGCAGGACAGGAGCAACTAATGAAAAACTGTTTTTT. Complete variable domain (other parts from reference TRBV7-2 and TRBJ1-4): GAGVSQSPSNKVTEKGKDVELRCDPISGHTALYWYRQSLGQGLEFLIYFQGNSAPDKSGLPSDRFSAERTGGSVSTLTIQRTQQEDSAVYLCASRTGATNEKLFFGSGTQLSVL.